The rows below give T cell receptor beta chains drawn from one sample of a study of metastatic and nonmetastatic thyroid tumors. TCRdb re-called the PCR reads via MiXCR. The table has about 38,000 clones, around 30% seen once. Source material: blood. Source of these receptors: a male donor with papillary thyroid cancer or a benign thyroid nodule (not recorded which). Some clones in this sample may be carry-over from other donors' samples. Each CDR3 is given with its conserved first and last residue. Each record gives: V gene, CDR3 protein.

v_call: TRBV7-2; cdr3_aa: CASSPTDWGTQYF
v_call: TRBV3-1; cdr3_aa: CASSPGEEAGYTF
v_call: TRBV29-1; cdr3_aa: CSVESGQFAGELFF
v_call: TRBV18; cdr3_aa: CASSPPRGFTEAFF
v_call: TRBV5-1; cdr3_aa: CASSLETPTDTQYF
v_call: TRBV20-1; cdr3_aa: CSARDQSGELFF
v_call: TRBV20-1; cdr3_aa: CSARDNSEAFF
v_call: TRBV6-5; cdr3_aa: CASSPLGSGRASYNEQFF
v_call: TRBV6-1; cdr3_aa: CASSELANYEQYF
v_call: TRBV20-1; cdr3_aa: CSARGLGGEKHAF
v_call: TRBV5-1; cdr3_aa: CASFPLTGTYEQYF
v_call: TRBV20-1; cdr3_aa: CSARGSAQTYEQYF
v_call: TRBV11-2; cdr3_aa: CASSLTSGGAGTGELFF
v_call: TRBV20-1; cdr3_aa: CSASLNSGNTIYF
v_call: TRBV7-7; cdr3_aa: CASSLEAGGGELFF
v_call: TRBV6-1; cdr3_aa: CASGSYYGYTF
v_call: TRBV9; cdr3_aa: CASSPRGDNTGELFF
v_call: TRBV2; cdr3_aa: CASSIQIRDTEAFF
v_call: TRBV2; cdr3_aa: CASSEGVEQYF
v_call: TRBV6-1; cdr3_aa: CAIQDGFSSPLHF
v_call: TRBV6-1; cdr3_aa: CASSLGKKTGELFF
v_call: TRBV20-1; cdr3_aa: CSAIPGKGRLSGGSTDTQYF
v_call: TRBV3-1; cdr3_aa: CASSQGAGAYEQYF
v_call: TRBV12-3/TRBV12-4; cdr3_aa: CASSSLRGGRSGELFF
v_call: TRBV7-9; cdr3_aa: CASSPKPAYEQYF
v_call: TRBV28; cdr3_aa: CASSLEYGELFF
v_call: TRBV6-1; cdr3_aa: CASSGSSYNSPLHF
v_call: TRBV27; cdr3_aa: CASSLGDTQYF
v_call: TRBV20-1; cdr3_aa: CSAPQGAGEQYF
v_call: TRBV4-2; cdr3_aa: CASSQDHGDPYNEQFF
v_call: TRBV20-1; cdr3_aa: CSAPGTIRALDEQYF
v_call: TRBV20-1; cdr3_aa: CSVTGGEAQPQHF
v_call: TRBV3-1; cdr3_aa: CASSQEYKASTSGNTIYF
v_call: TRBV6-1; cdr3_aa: CASSESKYEQYF
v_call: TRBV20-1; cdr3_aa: CSAPLGGEAQPQHF
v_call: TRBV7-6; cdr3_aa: CASSLGLQDYEQYF
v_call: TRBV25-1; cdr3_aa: CASMTRGNEQFF
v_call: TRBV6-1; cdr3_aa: CASSRQAYEQYF
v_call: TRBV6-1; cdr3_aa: CASSRLGQGYEQYF
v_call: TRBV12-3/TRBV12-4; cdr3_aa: CASTFGAGGYTF
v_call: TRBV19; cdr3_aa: CASSGGVYGYTF
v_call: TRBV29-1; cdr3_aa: CSVEDGELFF